This TCR beta chain was identified in a study of technical replicates of blood from several donors. The assay was immunoSEQ multiplex PCR, and TCRdb's table has in-frame clones only and misses some. The table shows roughly 87,000 clones, with roughly nine tenths occurring only once. What was sequenced was T cells isolated from PBMCs. This receptor was obtained from a human donor in good health.

The CDR3 coding sequence is TGTGCCAGCAGTAGGGGGACAGGGGGCTCCAGTAATCAGCCCCAGCATTTT. Amino acid sequence: CASSRGTGGSSNQPQHF. The chain joins TRBV27 to TRBJ1-5; 12 bases line up with TRBD1. The germline gives CDR1 MNHEY, CDR2 SMNVEV (reference sequence). This CDR3 has 17 residues. V lost 5 bases to trimming and J lost 4 bases; unmatched junction nucleotides: 9.